The source of this T cell receptor beta chain is a study of T cell responses to AZD1222 COVID-19 vaccine. Assay: immunoSEQ multiplex PCR; the TCRdb copy retains only in-frame clones and omits some. The sample has 70,000 to 75,000 clones, 80% seen once. Second-dose intervals near 4 or 12 weeks were combined. CDR3 length equals 13 residues. The V gene lost 2 bases and the J gene lost 5 bases, with 7 bases spanning the gap. Looked up from germline, CDR1 is SSHAT and CDR2 is FNYEAQ (reference sequence). The chain combines TRBV7-7 with TRBJ2-1; D not resolved. Sample: peripheral blood, taken 28 days after the second AZD1222 dose. The TCR sequence derives from an adult who received the AZD1222 COVID-19 vaccine. CDR3 loop: CASSLHANNEQFF. The CDR3 coding sequence is TGTGCCAGCAGCTTACACGCTAACAATGAGCAGTTCTTC.